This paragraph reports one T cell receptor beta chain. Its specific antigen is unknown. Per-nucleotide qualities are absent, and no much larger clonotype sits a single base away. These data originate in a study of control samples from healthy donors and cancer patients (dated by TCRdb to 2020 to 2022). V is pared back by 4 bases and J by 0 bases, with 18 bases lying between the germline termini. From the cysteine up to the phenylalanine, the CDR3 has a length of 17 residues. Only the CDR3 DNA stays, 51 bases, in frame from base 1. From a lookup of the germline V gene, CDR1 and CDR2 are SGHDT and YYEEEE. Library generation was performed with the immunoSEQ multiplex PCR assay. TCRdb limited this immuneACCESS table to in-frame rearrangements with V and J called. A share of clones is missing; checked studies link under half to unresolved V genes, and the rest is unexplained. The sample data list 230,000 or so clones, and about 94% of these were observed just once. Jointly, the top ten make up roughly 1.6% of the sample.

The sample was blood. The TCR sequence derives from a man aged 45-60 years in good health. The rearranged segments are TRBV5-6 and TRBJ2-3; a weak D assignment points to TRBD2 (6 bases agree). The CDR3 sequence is CASSPGLDATSTDTQYF. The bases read TGTGCCAGCAGCCCGGGACTCGACGCAACTAGCACAGATACGCAGTATTTT.